A single sample is the source of the 7 T cell receptor beta chains below, sequenced in a study of blood T cell repertoires in COVID-19. This table comes from immunoSEQ multiplex PCR, and its TCRdb copy is limited to in-frame clones, with some not included. The table includes 470,000 or so clones, approximately 90% detected once. The sequencing input was peripheral blood. These receptors all stem from a young woman with acute or convalescent COVID-19.

In DNA form, the CDR3 reads TGTGCCAGCAGCAAGATAGGGACAGGGAGTGAGACCCAGTACTTC. Translation gives CASSKIGTGSETQYF. V gene TRBV7-2 combines with J gene TRBJ2-5; 9 bases are shared with TRBD1. Germline V CDR1 and CDR2: SGHTA, FQGNSA. V shed 5 bases, J shed 5 bases, and the junction held 9 bases outside the gene matches. This CDR3 is built from 15 residues.

V and J are TRBV20-1 and TRBJ1-2, with D maybe TRBD1 (5 bases). CDR3 length: 11 amino acids. Looked up from germline, CDR1 is DFQATT and CDR2 is SNEGSKA (reference sequence). V lost 5 bases to trimming and J lost 8 bases, with 12 bases between them. CDR3 in DNA: TGCAGTGCTGCCCAGGGAATAGGCTACACCTTC. Its protein is CSAAQGIGYTF.

This clone was counted a single time. The chain's CDR3 is CASSLRSGVTDTQYF. In nucleotides, the CDR3 is TGTGCCAGCAGCCTACGATCGGGGGTCACAGATACGCAGTATTTT. The chain couples TRBV9 to TRBJ2-3, with D possibly TRBD2 on 6 matching bases. Germline V gene sequence: CDR1 SGDLS, CDR2 YYNGEE. There are 15 residues in the CDR3. Between the trimmed V and J ends, which lost 4 bases and 2 bases, there was a span of 14 bases. The complete variable domain, with remaining parts taken from reference TRBV9 and TRBJ2-3, reads DSGVTQTPKHLITATGQRVTLRCSPRSGDLSVYWYQQSLDQGLQFLIQYYNGEERAKGNILERFSAQQFPDLHSELNLSSLELGDSALYFCASSLRSGVTDTQYFGPGTRLTVL.

The chain combines TRBV7-8 with TRBJ1-5; D remains unclear. In germline, CDR1 is SGHVS, CDR2 FQNEAQ. CDR3 size: 15 residues. V gave up 1 base and J gave up 4 bases, with 11 bases separating them. As DNA, the CDR3 is TGTGCCAGCAGCTTAGGTTACGGAGGTAATCAGCCCCAGCATTTT. Protein sequence: CASSLGYGGNQPQHF.

This clone was seen once. The chain recombines TRBV27 with TRBJ2-4; 10 nucleotides match TRBD2. In germline, CDR1 is MNHEY, CDR2 SMNVEV (reference sequence). J gave up 6 bases and V 3 bases, and 2 bases lay outside the gene matches. The CDR3 extends over 14 amino acids. The CDR3 region is CASSFRTSGNIQYF. CDR3 coding DNA: TGTGCCAGCAGTTTCAGGACTAGCGGAAACATTCAGTACTTC.

This clone has only one observation. This chain joins TRBV6-1 and TRBJ2-7, with D possibly TRBD1 on 6 matching bases. From germline, CDR1 is MNHNS and CDR2 SASEGT. The length of the CDR3 is 13 residues. With 3 bases removed from V and 4 bases from J, the gap between germline ends came to 10 bases. CDR3 loop: CASSDTGSYEQYF. CDR3 bases: TGTGCCAGCAGTGATACAGGGTCGTACGAGCAGTACTTC.

This clone was seen a single time. The rearrangement uses TRBV10-3 and TRBJ2-4, with TRBD2 matching 8 bases. Unmatched junction bases numbered 16, after V lost 3 bases and J lost 3 bases. The CDR3 contains 19 residues. Germline-derived CDR1 and CDR2 are ENHRY and SYGVKD. The CDR3 region has the DNA TGTGCCATCAGTGACCCCGGGGGGGAGGGCCGGCTTGACAAAAACATTCAGTACTTC. Its protein product is CAISDPGGEGRLDKNIQYF.